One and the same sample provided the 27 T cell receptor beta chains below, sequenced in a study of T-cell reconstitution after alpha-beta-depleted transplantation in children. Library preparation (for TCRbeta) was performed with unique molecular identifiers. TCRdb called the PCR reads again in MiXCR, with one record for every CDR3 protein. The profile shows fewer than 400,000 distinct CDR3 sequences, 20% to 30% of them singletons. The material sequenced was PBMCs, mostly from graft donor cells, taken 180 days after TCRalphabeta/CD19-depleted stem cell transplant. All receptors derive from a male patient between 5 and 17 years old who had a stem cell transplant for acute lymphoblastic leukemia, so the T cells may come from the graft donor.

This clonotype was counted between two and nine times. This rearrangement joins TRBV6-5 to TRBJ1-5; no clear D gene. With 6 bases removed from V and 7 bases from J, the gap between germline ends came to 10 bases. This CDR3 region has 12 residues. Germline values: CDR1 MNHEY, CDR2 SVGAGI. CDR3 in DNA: TGTGCCAGCAGCCCCGGACGACAGCCCCAGCATTTT. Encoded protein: CASSPGRQPQHF.

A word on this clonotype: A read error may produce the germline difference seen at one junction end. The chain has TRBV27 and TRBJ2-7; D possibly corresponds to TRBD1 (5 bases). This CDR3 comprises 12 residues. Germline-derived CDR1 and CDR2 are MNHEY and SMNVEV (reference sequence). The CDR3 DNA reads TGTGCCAGCAGTTTATTCCAGGGCCCCCGGGTCTTC. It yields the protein CASSLFQGPRVF.

CDR3 sequence reads: CASSLGDGAYEQYF. DNA for the CDR3: TGTGCCAGCAGCTTGGGGGACGGAGCCTACGAGCAGTACTTC. The chain combines TRBV5-5 with TRBJ2-7; the D call may be TRBD1 or TRBD2 (5 bases each). The germline gives CDR1 SGHKS, CDR2 YYEKEE (reference sequence). The CDR3 length is 14 residues. V was trimmed by 0 bases and J by 2 bases, leaving 9 bases between them. The full variable domain, its missing parts supplied by reference TRBV5-5 and TRBJ2-7, is DAGVTQSPTHLIKTRGQQVTLRCSPISGHKSVSWYQQVLGQGPQFIFQYYEKEERGRGNFPDRFSARQFPNYSSELNVNALLLGDSALYLCASSLGDGAYEQYFGPGTRLTVT.

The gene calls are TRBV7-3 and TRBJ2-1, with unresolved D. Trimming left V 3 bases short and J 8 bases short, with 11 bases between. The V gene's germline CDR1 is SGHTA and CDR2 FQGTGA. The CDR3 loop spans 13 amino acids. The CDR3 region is CASSFGVLDEQFF. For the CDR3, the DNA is TGTGCCAGCAGCTTTGGTGTTTTGGATGAGCAGTTCTTC.

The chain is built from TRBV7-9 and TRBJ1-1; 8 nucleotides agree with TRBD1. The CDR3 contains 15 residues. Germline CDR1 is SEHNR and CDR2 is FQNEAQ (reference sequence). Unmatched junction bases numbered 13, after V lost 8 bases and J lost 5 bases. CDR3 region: CASVQVQGAHTEAFF. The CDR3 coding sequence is TGTGCCAGCGTGCAGGTTCAGGGGGCGCATACTGAAGCTTTCTTT. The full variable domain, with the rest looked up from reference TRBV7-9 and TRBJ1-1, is DTGVSQNPRHKITKRGQNVTFRCDPISEHNRLYWYRQTLGQGPEFLTYFQNEAQLEKSRLLSDRFSAERPKGSFSTLEIQRTEQGDSAMYLCASVQVQGAHTEAFFGQGTRLTVV.

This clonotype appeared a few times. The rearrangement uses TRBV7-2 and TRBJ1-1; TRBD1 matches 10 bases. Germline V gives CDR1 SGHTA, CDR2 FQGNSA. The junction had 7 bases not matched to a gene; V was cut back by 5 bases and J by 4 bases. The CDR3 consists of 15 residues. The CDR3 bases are TGTGCCAGCAGCACCTGGACAGGGGGGGCCACTGAAGCTTTCTTT. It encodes CASSTWTGGATEAFF.

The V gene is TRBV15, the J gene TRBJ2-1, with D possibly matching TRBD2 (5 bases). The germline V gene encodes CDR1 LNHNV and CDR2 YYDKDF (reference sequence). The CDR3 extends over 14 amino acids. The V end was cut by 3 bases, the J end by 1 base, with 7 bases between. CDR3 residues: CATSRSGSYNEQFF. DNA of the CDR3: TGTGCCACCAGCAGGAGCGGATCCTACAATGAGCAGTTCTTC.

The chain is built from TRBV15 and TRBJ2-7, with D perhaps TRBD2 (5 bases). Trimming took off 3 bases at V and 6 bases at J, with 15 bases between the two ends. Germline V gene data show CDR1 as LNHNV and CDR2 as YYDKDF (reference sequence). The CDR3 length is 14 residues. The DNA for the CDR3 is TGTGCCACCAGCAGTCCCGGGAAGGGTACCGAGCAGTACTTC. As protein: CATSSPGKGTEQYF.

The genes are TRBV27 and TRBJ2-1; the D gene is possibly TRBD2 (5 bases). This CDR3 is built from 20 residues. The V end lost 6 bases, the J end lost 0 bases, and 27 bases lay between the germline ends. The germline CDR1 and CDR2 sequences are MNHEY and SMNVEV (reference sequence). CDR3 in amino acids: CASRHYPGIKGQSSYNEQFF. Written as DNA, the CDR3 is TGTGCCAGCAGACACTATCCGGGGATTAAAGGTCAGAGCTCCTACAATGAGCAGTTCTTC.

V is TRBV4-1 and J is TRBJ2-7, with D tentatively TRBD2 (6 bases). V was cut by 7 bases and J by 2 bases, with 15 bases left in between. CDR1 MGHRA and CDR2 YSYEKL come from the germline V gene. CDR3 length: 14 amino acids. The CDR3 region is CASTRLVGPYEQYF. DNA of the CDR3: TGCGCCAGCACTCGACTAGTCGGGCCCTACGAGCAGTACTTC.

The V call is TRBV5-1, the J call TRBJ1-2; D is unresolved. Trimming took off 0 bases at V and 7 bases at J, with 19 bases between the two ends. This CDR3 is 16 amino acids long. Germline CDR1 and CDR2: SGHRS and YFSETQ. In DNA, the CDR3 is TGCGCCAGCAGCTTGGAGGGTCGGTTCGCATATGGTGGCTACACCTTC. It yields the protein CASSLEGRFAYGGYTF.

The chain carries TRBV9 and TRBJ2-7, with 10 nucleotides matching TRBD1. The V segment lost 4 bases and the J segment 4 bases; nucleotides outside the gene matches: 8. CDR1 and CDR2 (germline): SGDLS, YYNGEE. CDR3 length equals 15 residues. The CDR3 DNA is TGTGCCAGCAGCCCAATAGGGGACAGGGGTTACGAGCAGTACTTC. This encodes CASSPIGDRGYEQYF. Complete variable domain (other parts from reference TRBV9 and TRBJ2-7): DSGVTQTPKHLITATGQRVTLRCSPRSGDLSVYWYQQSLDQGLQFLIQYYNGEERAKGNILERFSAQQFPDLHSELNLSSLELGDSALYFCASSPIGDRGYEQYFGPGTRLTVT.

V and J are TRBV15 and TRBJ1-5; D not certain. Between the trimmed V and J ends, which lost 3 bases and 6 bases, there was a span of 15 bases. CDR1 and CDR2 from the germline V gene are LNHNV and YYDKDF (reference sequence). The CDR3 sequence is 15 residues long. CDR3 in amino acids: CATSRDPGPRQPQHF. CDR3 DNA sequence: TGTGCCACCAGCAGGGACCCCGGGCCCCGTCAGCCCCAGCATTTT.

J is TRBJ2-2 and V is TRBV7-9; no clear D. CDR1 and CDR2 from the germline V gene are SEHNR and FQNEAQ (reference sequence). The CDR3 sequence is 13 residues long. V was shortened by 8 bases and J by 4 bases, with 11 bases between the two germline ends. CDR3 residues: CASGWAVTGELFF. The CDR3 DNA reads TGTGCCAGCGGTTGGGCTGTCACCGGGGAGCTGTTTTTT.

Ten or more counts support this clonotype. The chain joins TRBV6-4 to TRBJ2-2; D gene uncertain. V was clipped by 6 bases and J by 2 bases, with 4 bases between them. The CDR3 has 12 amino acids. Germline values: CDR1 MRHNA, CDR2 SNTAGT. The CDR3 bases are TGTGCCAGCAGGGGAAACACCGGGGAGCTGTTTTTT. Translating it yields CASRGNTGELFF.

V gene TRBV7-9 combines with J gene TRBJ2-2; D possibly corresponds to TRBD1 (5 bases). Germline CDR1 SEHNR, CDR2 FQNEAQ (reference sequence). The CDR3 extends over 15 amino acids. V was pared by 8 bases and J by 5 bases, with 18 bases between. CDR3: CASPKPRQWTGELFF. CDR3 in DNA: TGTGCCAGCCCCAAACCGAGACAGTGGACCGGGGAGCTGTTTTTT.

The CDR3 DNA reads TGCGCCAGCAGCCAGCGTGCCAGGACAGGGATTAATATGCGGATAGAGACCCAGTACTTC. Translated, it gives CASSQRARTGINMRIETQYF. This rearrangement joins TRBV5-1 to TRBJ2-5; TRBD1 matches at 8 bases. CDR1 SGHRS and CDR2 YFSETQ come from the germline V gene. J gave up 4 bases and V 4 bases, and 24 bases lay outside the gene matches. This CDR3 is built from 20 residues.

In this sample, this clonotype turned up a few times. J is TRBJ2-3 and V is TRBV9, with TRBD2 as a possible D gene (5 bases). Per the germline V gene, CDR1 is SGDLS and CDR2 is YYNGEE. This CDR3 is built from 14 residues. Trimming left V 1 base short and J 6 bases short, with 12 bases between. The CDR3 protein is CASSVSGSSDTQYF. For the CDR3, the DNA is TGTGCCAGCAGCGTAAGTGGGAGTAGTGATACGCAGTATTTT. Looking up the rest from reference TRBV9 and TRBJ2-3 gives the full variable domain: DSGVTQTPKHLITATGQRVTLRCSPRSGDLSVYWYQQSLDQGLQFLIQYYNGEERAKGNILERFSAQQFPDLHSELNLSSLELGDSALYFCASSVSGSSDTQYFGPGTRLTVL.

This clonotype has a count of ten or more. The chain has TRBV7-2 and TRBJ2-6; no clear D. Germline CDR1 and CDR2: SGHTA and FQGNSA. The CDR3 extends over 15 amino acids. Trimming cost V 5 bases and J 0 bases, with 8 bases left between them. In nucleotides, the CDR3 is TGTGCCAGCAGCCCCATTCTCTCTGGGGCCAACGTCCTGACTTTC. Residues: CASSPILSGANVLTF.

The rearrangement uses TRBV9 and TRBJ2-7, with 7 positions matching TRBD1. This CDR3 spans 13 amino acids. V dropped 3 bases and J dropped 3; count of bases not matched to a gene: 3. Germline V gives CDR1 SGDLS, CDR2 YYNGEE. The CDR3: CASSDRGDYEQYF. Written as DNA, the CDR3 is TGTGCCAGCAGCGACAGGGGAGACTACGAGCAGTACTTC.

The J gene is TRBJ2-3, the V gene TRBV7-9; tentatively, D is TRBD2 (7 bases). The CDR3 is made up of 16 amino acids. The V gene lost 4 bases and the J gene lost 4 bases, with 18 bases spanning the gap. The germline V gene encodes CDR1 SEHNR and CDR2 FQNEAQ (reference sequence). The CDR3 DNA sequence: TGTGCCAGCAGCTCCCCCTTCGGGGGGCGCGCAGATACGCAGTATTTT. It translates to CASSSPFGGRADTQYF.

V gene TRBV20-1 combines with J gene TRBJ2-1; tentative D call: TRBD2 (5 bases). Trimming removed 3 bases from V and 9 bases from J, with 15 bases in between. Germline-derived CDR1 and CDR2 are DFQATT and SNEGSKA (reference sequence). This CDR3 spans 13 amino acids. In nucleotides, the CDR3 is TGCAGTGCTAGGGAGACTATGAACAGTGAGCAGTTCTTC. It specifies CSARETMNSEQFF.

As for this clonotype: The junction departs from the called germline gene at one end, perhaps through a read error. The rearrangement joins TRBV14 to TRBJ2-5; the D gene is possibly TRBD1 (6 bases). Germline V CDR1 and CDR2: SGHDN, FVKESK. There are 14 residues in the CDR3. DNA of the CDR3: TGTGCCAGCAGCCAAGAAAACAGGGAAGAGACCAAGTACTTC. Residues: CASSQENREETKYF.

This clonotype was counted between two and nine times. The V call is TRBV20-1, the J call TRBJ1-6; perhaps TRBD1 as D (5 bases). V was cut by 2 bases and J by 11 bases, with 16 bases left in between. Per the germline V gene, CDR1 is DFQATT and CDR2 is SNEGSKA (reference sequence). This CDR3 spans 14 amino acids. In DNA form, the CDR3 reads TGCAGTGCTAGAAGGGGTTTATCACAAACACCCCTCCACTTT. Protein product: CSARRGLSQTPLHF.

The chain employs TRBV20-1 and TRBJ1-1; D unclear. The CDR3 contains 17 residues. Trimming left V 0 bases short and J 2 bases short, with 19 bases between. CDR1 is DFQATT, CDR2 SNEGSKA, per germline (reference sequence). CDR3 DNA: TGCAGTGCTAGAGATTGGTGGGGTGGGGATGTAAACACTGAAGCTTTCTTT. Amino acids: CSARDWWGGDVNTEAFF.

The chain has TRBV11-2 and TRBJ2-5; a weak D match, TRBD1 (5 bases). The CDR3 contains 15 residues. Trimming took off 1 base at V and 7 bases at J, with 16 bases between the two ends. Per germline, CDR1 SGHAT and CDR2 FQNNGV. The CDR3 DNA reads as TGTGCCAGCAGCTTAGTGAGGCAGGGCCCCCCGACCCAGTACTTC. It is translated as CASSLVRQGPPTQYF.

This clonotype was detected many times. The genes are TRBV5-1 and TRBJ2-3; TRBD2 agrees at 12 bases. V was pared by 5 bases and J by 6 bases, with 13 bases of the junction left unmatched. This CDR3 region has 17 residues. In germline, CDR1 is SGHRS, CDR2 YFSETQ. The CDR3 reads CASSLIMTSGSIDTQYF. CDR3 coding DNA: TGCGCCAGCAGTCTCATCATGACTAGCGGGAGTATTGATACGCAGTATTTT. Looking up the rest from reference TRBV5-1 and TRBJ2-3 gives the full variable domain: KAGVTQTPRYLIKTRGQQVTLSCSPISGHRSVSWYQQTPGQGLQFLFEYFSETQRNKGNFPGRFSGRQFSNSRSEMNVSTLELGDSALYLCASSLIMTSGSIDTQYFGPGTRLTVL.